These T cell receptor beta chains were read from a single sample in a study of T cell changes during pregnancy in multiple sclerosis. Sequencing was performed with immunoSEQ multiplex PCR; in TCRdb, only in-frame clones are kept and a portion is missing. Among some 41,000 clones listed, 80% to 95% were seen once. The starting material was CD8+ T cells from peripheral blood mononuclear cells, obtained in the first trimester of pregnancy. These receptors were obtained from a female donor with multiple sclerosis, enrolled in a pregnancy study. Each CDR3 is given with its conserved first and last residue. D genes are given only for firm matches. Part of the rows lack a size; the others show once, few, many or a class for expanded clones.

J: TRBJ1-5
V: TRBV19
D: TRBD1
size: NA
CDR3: CASRMTGGRFQPQHF
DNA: TGTGCCAGTAGGATGACAGGGGGGAGATTTCAGCCCCAGCATTTT

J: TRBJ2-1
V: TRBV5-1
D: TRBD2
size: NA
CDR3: CASSGTSGEEQFF
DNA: TGCGCCAGCAGCGGTACTAGCGGGGAGGAGCAGTTCTTC

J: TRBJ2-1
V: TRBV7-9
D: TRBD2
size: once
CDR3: CASSLGSSGRVGEQFF
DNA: TGTGCCAGCAGCTTAGGATCTAGCGGGAGAGTTGGGGAGCAGTTCTTC

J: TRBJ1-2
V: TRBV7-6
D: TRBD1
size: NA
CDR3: CASSTRDRGYGYTF
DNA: TGTGCCAGCAGCACCCGGGACAGGGGCTATGGCTACACCTTC

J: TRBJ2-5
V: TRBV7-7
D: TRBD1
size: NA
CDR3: CASSQLPTGEETQYF
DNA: TGTGCCAGCAGCCAACTCCCCACAGGGGAAGAGACCCAGTACTTC

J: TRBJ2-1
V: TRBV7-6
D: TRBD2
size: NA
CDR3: CASSLGGAGGPREQFF
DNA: TGTGCCAGCAGCTTAGGGGGCGCGGGAGGGCCACGTGAGCAGTTCTTC

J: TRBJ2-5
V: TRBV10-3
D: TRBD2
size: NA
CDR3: CAISAFSGGQRETQYF
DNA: TGTGCCATCAGCGCATTCAGCGGGGGGCAACGAGAGACCCAGTACTTC

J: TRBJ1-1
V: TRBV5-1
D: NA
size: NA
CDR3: CASSSSFPGNTEAFF
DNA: TGCGCCAGCAGCTCCTCCTTCCCCGGGAACACTGAAGCTTTCTTT

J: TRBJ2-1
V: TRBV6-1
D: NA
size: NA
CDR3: CASNQGSHEQFF
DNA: TGTGCCAGCAACCAGGGGTCGCATGAGCAGTTCTTC

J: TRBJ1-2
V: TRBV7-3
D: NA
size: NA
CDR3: CASSSGAEGYTF
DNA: TGTGCCAGCAGCTCCGGAGCCGAAGGCTACACCTTC

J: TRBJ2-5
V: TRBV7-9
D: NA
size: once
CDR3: CASSWAGGLLVETQYF
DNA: TGTGCCAGCAGCTGGGCCGGGGGGCTCCTAGTAGAGACCCAGTACTTC

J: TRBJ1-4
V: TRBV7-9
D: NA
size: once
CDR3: CASMGQENEKLFF
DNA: TGTGCCAGCATGGGGCAGGAGAATGAAAAACTGTTTTTT

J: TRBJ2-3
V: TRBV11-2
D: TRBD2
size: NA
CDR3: CASSAEGTSGGTGTQYF
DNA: TGTGCCAGCAGCGCAGAAGGGACTAGCGGGGGGACGGGTACGCAGTATTTT

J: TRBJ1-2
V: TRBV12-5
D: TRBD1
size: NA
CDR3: CASGFSPPGQGRGYTF
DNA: TGTGCTAGTGGTTTCTCCCCCCCGGGACAGGGTAGAGGCTACACCTTC

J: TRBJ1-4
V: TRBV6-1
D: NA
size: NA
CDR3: CASKSGSYNEKLFF
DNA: TGTGCCAGCAAGTCCGGGAGCTACAATGAAAAACTGTTTTTT

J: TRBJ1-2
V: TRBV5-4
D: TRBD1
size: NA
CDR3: CASSLQGAEYGYTF
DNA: TGTGCCAGCAGCTTGCAGGGGGCGGAGTATGGCTACACCTTC

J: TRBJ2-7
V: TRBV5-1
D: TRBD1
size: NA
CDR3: CASSTGQDYEQYF
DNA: TGCGCCAGCAGCACGGGACAGGACTACGAGCAGTACTTC

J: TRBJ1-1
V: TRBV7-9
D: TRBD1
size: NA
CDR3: CASSLIQGANTEAFF
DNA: TGTGCCAGCAGCTTGATACAGGGGGCGAACACTGAAGCTTTCTTT

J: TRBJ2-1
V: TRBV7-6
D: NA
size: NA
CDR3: CASSSLNEQFF
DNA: TGTGCCAGCAGCTCCCTCAATGAGCAGTTCTTC

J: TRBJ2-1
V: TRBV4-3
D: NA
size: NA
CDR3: CASSPFISYNEQFF
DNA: TGCGCCAGCAGCCCGTTTATCTCCTACAATGAGCAGTTCTTC

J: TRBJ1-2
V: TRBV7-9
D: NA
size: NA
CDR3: CASSLVGSAGVTYGYTF
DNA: TGTGCCAGCAGCTTAGTGGGGTCGGCGGGGGTGACCTATGGCTACACCTTC

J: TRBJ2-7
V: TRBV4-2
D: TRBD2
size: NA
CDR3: CASSQSASGGHAYEQYF
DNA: TGTGCCAGCAGCCAATCGGCTAGCGGGGGGCATGCCTACGAGCAGTACTTC

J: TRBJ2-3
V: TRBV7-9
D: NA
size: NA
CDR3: CASSLPPGGDTQYF
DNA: TGTGCCAGCAGCTTACCACCTGGGGGGGATACGCAGTATTTT

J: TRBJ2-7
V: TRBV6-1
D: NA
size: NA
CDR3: CASSESRYF
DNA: TGTGCCAGCAGTGAATCTCGGTACTTC

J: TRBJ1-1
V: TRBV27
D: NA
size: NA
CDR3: CASSPPGAEAFF
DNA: TGTGCCAGCAGTCCCCCAGGGGCAGAAGCTTTCTTT

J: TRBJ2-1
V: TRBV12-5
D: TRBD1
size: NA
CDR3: CASGTVQDRVAYESSYNEQFF
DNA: TGTGCTAGTGGGACGGTACAGGACAGGGTGGCTTATGAAAGCTCCTACAATGAGCAGTTCTTC

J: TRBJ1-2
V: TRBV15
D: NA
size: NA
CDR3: CATSRAWAGFRGYTF
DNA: TGTGCCACCAGCAGAGCCTGGGCAGGTTTCCGGGGCTACACCTTC

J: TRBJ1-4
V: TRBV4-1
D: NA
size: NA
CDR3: CASSQTGRAGEKLFF
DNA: TGCGCCAGCAGCCAAACCGGACGGGCGGGGGAAAAACTGTTTTTT

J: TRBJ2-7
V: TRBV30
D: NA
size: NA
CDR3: CAWRLRDYEQYF
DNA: TGTGCCTGGAGGTTGCGAGACTACGAGCAGTACTTC

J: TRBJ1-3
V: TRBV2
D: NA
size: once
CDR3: CATSKTVLSSGNTIYF
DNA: TGTGCCACCAGCAAGACAGTTCTATCCTCTGGAAACACCATATATTTT

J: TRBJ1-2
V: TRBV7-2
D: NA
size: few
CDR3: CASSLSRAIYGYTF
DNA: TGTGCCAGCAGCTTAAGTCGCGCAATCTATGGCTACACCTTC

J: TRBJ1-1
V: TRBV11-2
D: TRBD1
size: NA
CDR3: CASSRTGEISDTEAFF
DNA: TGTGCCAGCAGTAGGACAGGGGAAATATCGGACACTGAAGCTTTCTTT

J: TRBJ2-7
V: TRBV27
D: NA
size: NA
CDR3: CASNRGVGPFYEQYF
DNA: TGTGCCAGCAACCGCGGGGTGGGCCCTTTCTACGAGCAGTACTTC

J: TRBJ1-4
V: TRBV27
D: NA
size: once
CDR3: CASSLLGGDATNEKLFF
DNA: TGTGCCAGCAGTTTACTGGGAGGGGATGCAACTAATGAAAAACTGTTTTTT

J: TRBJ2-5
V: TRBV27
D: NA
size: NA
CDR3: CASSLSGADQETQYF
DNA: TGTGCCAGCAGTTTATCTGGGGCGGACCAAGAGACCCAGTACTTC

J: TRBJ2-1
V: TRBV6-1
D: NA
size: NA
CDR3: CASSEAGARGDNEQFF
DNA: TGTGCCAGCAGTGAAGCGGGTGCTAGGGGCGACAATGAGCAGTTCTTC

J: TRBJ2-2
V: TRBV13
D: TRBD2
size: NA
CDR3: CASRPLAGDTGELFF
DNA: TGTGCCAGCAGGCCACTAGCGGGGGACACCGGGGAGCTGTTTTTT

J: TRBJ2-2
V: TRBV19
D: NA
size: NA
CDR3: CASSIIPGELFF
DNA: TGTGCCAGTAGTATTATCCCCGGGGAGCTGTTTTTT

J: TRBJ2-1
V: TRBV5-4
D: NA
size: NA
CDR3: CASSLGQKYNEQFF
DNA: TGTGCCAGCAGCTTGGGGCAGAAATACAATGAGCAGTTCTTC

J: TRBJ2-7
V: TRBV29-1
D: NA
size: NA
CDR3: CSVQTTEAIYEQYF
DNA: TGCAGCGTCCAAACGACAGAAGCAATTTACGAGCAGTACTTC

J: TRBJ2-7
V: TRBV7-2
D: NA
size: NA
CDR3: CASTPGLDSYEQYF
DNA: TGTGCCAGCACCCCGGGACTCGACTCCTACGAGCAGTACTTC

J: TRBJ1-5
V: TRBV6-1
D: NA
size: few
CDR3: CASEVAGGNQPQHF
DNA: TGTGCCAGCGAAGTAGCGGGGGGCAATCAGCCCCAGCATTTT

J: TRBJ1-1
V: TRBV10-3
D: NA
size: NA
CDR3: CAISEAGSNTEAFF
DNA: TGTGCCATCAGTGAGGCGGGATCCAACACTGAAGCTTTCTTT

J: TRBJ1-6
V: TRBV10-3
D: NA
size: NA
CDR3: CAITRGSDNSPLHF
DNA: TGTGCCATCACCCGAGGGTCTGATAATTCACCCCTCCACTTT

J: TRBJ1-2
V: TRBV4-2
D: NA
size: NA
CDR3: CASSLLRDILNYGYTF
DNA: TGTGCCAGCAGCCTCCTAAGGGACATACTTAACTATGGCTACACCTTC

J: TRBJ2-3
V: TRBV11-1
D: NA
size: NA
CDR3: CASSSWDFSTDTQYF
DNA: TGTGCCAGCAGCTCGTGGGACTTTAGCACAGATACGCAGTATTTT